Listed here is a single T cell receptor (beta chain). The data are from a study of blood T cell repertoires in COVID-19. Study-level information: The United States, Italy and Spain were the sources of the acute and convalescent COVID-19 samples. The analysed material was cDNA or gDNA that came from T cells, B-cell-depleted T cells, or PBMCs.

Original data processing: Amplifying reference gene primers gave estimates of nucleated cell counts. The method was immunoSEQ multiplex PCR; TCRdb's version includes in-frame clones alone and lacks a portion of them. Clone size and V and J calls were adopted from that table, with D and trimming inferred from the DNA. The sample records about 240,000 clones, about 80% being singletons. Losses at the gene ends were 5 bases for V and 5 bases for J; bases not matched to a gene: 5. This CDR3 region has 14 residues. Germline assignment: CDR1 MNHEY and CDR2 SMNVEV (reference sequence). This receptor was taken from a woman aged 80 or older with acute or convalescent COVID-19. The sequenced sample consisted of peripheral blood. The rearrangement links TRBV27 to TRBJ1-5; 8 bases align to TRBD1. The CDR3 DNA is TGTGCCAGCAGTCTCCAGGGGGCGTATCAGCCCCAGCATTTT. This sequence encodes CASSLQGAYQPQHF.